The next 14 T cell receptor beta chains were all read from a single sample in a study of CD8 T cells in Susac syndrome (dated by TCRdb to between 2018 and 2021). Library preparation used the immunoSEQ multiplex PCR assay. RNA was extracted using the RNeasy kit, and roughly 0.5 to 1 microgram was reverse transcribed with random hexamers. The raw public data were reprocessed by TCRdb itself: fastp quality trimming at Q25, MiXCR clonotype calling, in-frame beta chains only. Rows with one shared CDR3 protein collapse into an entry with the most common genes and DNA. This sample has 250,000 to 350,000 distinct CDR3 sequences in its table, and about 90% of those were observed once. The top ten clonotypes cover approximately 0.065% of the sample. The specimen was CD4+ T cells from PBMCs. These receptor sequences come from a human donor with multiple sclerosis.

V gene TRBV3-1 combines with J gene TRBJ2-1, with 10 nucleotides matching TRBD2. The CDR3 consists of 16 residues. The junction had 8 bases not matched to a gene; V was cut back by 1 base and J by 8 bases. Germline CDR1 is LGHDT and CDR2 is YNNKEL (reference sequence). The CDR3 loop is CASSQAPSGSWHEQFF. The CDR3 nucleotides read TGTGCCAGCAGCCAAGCCCCTAGCGGGAGTTGGCATGAGCAGTTCTTC.

The chain is built from TRBV2 and TRBJ1-1, with TRBD1 matching over 8 bases. The germline V gene encodes CDR1 SNHLY and CDR2 FYNNEI. This CDR3 spans 15 amino acids. The junction had 7 bases not matched to a gene; V was cut back by 7 bases and J by 0 bases. The CDR3 reads CASTLDRGLNTEAFF. The CDR3 DNA follows: TGTGCCAGCACTTTAGACAGGGGACTGAACACTGAAGCTTTCTTT.

J is TRBJ2-3 and V is TRBV7-6, with 7 bases that match TRBD1. After removal of 5 bases from V and 0 bases from J, the junction contained 5 bases not matched to a gene. Germline CDR1 reads SGHVS; CDR2 reads FNYEAQ. The CDR3 is 15 amino acids. CDR3 residues: CASSPGQESTDTQYF. CDR3 nucleotides: TGTGCCAGCAGCCCTGGACAGGAAAGCACAGATACGCAGTATTTT. The whole variable domain, filled in from reference TRBV7-6 and TRBJ2-3, reads GAGVSQSPRYKVTKRGQDVALRCDPISGHVSLYWYRQALGQGPEFLTYFNYEAQQDKSGLPNDRFSAERPEGSISTLTIQRTEQRDSAMYRCASSPGQESTDTQYFGPGTRLTVL.

In DNA, the CDR3 is TGTGCCAGCAGCCCGGGACATTCCTTCTACGAGCAGTACTTC. This gives the protein CASSPGHSFYEQYF. V usage is TRBV7-9 and J usage is TRBJ2-7; D is perhaps TRBD1 (6 bases). V lost 5 bases and J 3 bases, leaving 14 bases between the germline ends. This CDR3 region has 14 residues. Looked up from germline, CDR1 is SEHNR and CDR2 is FQNEAQ (reference sequence).

The rearrangement joins TRBV6-5 to TRBJ2-5, with a possible D match to TRBD2 (5 bases). The V end lost 2 bases, the J end lost 5 bases, and 15 bases lay between the germline ends. This CDR3 contains 15 residues. Looked up from germline, CDR1 is MNHEY and CDR2 is SVGAGI. For the CDR3, the DNA is TGTGCCAGCAGTTACGGCTCACAGCGGTGGGAGACCCAGTACTTC. Translated: CASSYGSQRWETQYF.

The rearrangement joins TRBV27 to TRBJ2-1, with D unclear. The germline V and J ends were trimmed by 4 bases and 7 bases, with 14 bases remaining between them. This CDR3 has 14 residues. Germline CDR1 and CDR2: MNHEY and SMNVEV (reference sequence). As DNA, the CDR3 is TGTGCCAGCAGTTCACGGTGGTCGGTAAATGAGCAGTTCTTC. Protein: CASSSRWSVNEQFF.

This chain joins TRBV29-1 and TRBJ2-5; 11 bases are a match to TRBD2. V dropped 4 bases and J dropped 4; count of bases not matched to a gene: 2. Germline assignment: CDR1 SQVTM and CDR2 ANQGSEA. This CDR3 has 13 amino acids. CDR3 sequence (DNA): TGCAGCGTTGCTGGACTAGCGGGAGAGACCCAGTACTTC. This codes for CSVAGLAGETQYF.

This sequence joins TRBV11-3 and TRBJ2-7; TRBD1 agrees at 9 bases. The CDR3 length is 13 residues. Unmatched junction bases numbered 11, after V lost 10 bases and J lost 7 bases. CDR1 is SGHNT, CDR2 YENEEA, per germline. This chain's CDR3 is CATEGQGLREQYF. DNA of the CDR3: TGTGCCACCGAGGGACAGGGACTGAGGGAGCAGTACTTC. The complete variable domain, with remaining parts taken from reference TRBV11-3 and TRBJ2-7, reads EAGVVQSPRYKIIEKKQPVAFWCNPISGHNTLYWYLQNLGQGPELLIRYENEEAVDDSQLPKDRFSAERLKGVDSTLKIQPAELGDSAVYLCATEGQGLREQYFGPGTRLTVT.

The chain carries TRBV7-8 and TRBJ1-1, with TRBD1 matching over 10 bases. The V segment lost 4 bases and the J segment 5 bases; nucleotides outside the gene matches: 7. Germline assignment: CDR1 SGHVS and CDR2 FQNEAQ. The CDR3 loop spans 15 amino acids. The CDR3 bases are TGTGCCAGCAGCTGGGGAGGGACAGGGGAAACTGAAGCTTTCTTT. Protein: CASSWGGTGETEAFF.

The gene calls are TRBV29-1 and TRBJ2-3; a possible D gene is TRBD1 (5 bases). V lost 0 bases and J lost 0, with 10 bases in between. Germline lookup yields CDR1 SQVTM and CDR2 ANQGSEA. The CDR3 loop spans 15 amino acids. The CDR3 spells CSVEERQRSTDTQYF. The DNA of the CDR3 is TGCAGCGTTGAAGAACGACAGAGGAGCACAGATACGCAGTATTTT.

The chain employs TRBV4-2 and TRBJ1-1; D may be TRBD1 (5 bases). Germline CDR1 LGHNA, CDR2 YNFKEQ. Trimming took off 4 bases at V and 4 bases at J, with 19 bases between the two ends. The CDR3 totals 16 residues. The CDR3 nucleotides read TGTGCCAGCAGCCTTCTCGGGGAGGGTCAGGGCACTGAAGCTTTCTTT. Its translation is CASSLLGEGQGTEAFF.

V and J are TRBV19 and TRBJ1-2, with 7 bases identical to TRBD1. The length of the CDR3 is 13 residues. With V trimmed by 5 bases and J by 4 bases, 4 bases remained unmatched. Germline CDR1 is LNHDA and CDR2 is SQIVND (reference sequence). For the CDR3, the DNA is TGTGCCAGTAGTTCACAGGGGACCTATGGCTACACCTTC. Its protein product is CASSSQGTYGYTF.

This clonotype showed up just once. This rearrangement joins TRBV27 to TRBJ2-2; the match to TRBD1 covers 7 bases. CDR1 is MNHEY and CDR2 is SMNVEV in the germline V gene (reference sequence). V lost 10 bases and J lost 6; bases outside the gene matches: 5. The CDR3 spans 12 residues. CDR3 nucleotide sequence: TGTGCCATCACTAGGGGGCCCGGGGAGCTGTTTTTT. Residues: CAITRGPGELFF.

The rearrangement links TRBV20-1 to TRBJ2-5; D not certain. Looked up from germline, CDR1 is DFQATT and CDR2 is SNEGSKA (reference sequence). Deletions cut 1 base from V and 10 bases from J, with 16 bases between. CDR3 length: 13 residues. For the CDR3, the DNA is TGCAGTGCTAGAGTGCCCGGAAAGAGTAACCAGTACTTC. As protein: CSARVPGKSNQYF.